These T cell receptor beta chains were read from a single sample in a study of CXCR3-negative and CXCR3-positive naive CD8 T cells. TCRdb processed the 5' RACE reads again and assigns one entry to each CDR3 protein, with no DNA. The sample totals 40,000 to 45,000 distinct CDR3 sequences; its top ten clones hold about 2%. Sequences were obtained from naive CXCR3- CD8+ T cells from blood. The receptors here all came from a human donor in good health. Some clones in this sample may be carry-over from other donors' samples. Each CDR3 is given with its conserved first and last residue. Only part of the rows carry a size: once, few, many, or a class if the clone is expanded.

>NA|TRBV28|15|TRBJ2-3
CASSLLTGGPDTQYF
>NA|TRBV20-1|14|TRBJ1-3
CSATRAPSGNTIYF
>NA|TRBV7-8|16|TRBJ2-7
CASRDSEGTLSYEQYF
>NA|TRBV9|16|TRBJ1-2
CASSVVPSSMSVDYTF
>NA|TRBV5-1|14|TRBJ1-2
CASSLESGIYGYTF
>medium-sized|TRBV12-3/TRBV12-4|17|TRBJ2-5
CASGAKGTSGSRETQYF
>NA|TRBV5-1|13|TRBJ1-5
CASSLTKGQPQHF
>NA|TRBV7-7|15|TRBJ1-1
CASSRWDRTNTEAFF
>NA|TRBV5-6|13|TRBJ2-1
CASNPDPVDEQFF
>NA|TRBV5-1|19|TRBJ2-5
CASSFPARKLRQPQETQYF
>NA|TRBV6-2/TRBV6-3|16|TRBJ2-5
CASSWVRRLPGETQYF
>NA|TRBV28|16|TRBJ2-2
CASTLRGGLLSGELFF
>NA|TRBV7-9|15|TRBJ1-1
CASSLLGTGGTEAFF
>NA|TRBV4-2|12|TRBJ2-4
CASSQGQRIQYF
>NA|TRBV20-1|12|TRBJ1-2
CSARPLIYGYTF
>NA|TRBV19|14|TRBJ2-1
CASSIWGTDNEQFF
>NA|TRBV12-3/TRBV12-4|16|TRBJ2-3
CASSPLAGGPSDTQYF
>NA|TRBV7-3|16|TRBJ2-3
CASSLSPGGPGDTQYF
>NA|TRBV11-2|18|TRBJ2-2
CASGHGIGGRPNTGELFF
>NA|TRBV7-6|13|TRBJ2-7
CASSSYRAGEQYF
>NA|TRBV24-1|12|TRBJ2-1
CATSDSGNEQFF
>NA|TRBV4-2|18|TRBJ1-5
CASSQVGGSALRNQPQHF
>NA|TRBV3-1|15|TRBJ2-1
CASSQEGTGDNEQFF
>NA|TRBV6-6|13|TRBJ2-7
CASSYLGSHEQYF
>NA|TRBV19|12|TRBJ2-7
CASSSGGDEQYF
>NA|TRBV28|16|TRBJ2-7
CASTPLWDRGSYEQYF
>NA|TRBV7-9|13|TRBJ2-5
CASSYWYQETQYF
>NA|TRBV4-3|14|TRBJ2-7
CASSQAPQGYEQYF
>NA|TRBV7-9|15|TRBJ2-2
CASSSRTARAGELFF
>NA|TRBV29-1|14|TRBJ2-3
CSDWGRGGTDTQYF
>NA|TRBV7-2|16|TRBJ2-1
CASTSLQGAPYNEQFF
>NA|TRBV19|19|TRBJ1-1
CASSISRPGTHDLRAEAFF
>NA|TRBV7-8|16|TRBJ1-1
CASSLGLWDTDTEAFF
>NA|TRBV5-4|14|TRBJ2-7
CASSLGLADYEQYF
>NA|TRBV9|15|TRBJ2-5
CASSGEWGQSETQYF
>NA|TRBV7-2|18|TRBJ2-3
CASSLEGVGDLSTDTQYF
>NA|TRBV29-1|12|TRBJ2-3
CSLVSYTDTQYF
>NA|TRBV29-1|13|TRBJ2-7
CSASPGGSYEQYF
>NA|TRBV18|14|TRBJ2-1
CASSPFSSYNEQFF
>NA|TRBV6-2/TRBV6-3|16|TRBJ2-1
CASSGTGSRGSNEQFF
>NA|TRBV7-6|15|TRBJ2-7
CASSFTSVGVHEQYF
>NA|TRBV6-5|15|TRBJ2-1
CASSDLAGPKNEQFF
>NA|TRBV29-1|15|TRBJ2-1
CSVAGISPDRNEQFF
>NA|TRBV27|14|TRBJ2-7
CASSLTGGPSEQYF
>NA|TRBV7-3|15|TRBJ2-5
CASSFSGGSQETQYF
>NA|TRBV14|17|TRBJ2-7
CASSVYYSTGISYEQYF
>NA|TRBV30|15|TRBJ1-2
CAWTLMADPNYGYTF
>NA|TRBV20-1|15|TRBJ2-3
CSARATSGRTDTQYF
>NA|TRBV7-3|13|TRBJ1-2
CASSPTPAEGYTF
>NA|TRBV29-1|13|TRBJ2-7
CSVHTGETYEQYF
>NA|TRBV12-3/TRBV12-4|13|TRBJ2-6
CACGVPGANVLTF
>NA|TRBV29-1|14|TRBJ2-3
CSVAETGLTDTQYF
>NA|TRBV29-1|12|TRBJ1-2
CSVDEGSYGYTF
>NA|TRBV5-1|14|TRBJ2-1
CASSFVSNYNEQFF
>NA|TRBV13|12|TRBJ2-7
CASSSQGDEQYF
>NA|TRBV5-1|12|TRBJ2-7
CASSLDRPGEYF
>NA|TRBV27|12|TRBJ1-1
CASRRGGTEAFF
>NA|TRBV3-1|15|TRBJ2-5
CASSRSPAGQETQYF
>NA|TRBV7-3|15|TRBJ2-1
CASSFSGGVFNEQFF